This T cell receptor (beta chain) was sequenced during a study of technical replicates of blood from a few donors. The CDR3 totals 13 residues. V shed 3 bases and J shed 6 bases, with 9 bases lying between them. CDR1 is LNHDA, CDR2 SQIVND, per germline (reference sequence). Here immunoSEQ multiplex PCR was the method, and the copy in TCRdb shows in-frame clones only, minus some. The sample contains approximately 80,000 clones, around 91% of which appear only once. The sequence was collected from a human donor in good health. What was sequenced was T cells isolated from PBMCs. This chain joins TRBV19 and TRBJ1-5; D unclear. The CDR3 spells CASSMEEVQPQHF. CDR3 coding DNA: TGTGCCAGTAGTATGGAGGAGGTTCAGCCCCAGCATTTT.